This note documents a single T cell receptor (beta chain) sequence. This clonotype was observed a few times. Its specific antigen is unknown. Nothing much larger sits one base from this clone, and base qualities are not available. The library came from 5' RACE. Sequenced using an Illumina HiSeq 2000. Template switching added a universal primer binding site, and the final cDNA carried a unique molecular identifier that allowed TCR cDNA molecules to be counted accurately. First-strand cDNA for TCR alpha and beta chains was synthesized from specific primers in the conserved constant-segment region. To control for contamination, each cDNA library was double barcoded with a SMART-Mk sample barcode plus Illumina barcodes. TruSeq adapter sequences and Illumina sample barcodes were added in two successive PCR steps. TCR alpha and beta cDNA libraries were sequenced on the Illumina HiSeq platform with custom primers. The paper's data handling went like this. MiGEC was used to process raw reads and extract unique molecular identifiers, and MiXCR was used to find CDR3 positions. For each individual, recombination models were inferred using an EM algorithm with the repgenHMM and IGoR tools. Shared clonotype analysis was performed with the tcR package in R, normalizing sharing by the product of cloneset sizes. Out-of-frame nonproductive sequences were analyzed to study raw recombination free of thymic and clonal selection effects. TCRdb ran its own pipeline on the public reads, namely fastp trimming at Q25 and MiXCR clone calling, and kept in-frame beta chains. Merged by CDR3 protein, the rows form single entries marked with the most common genes and DNA. For this entry, the V and J calls and clone size follow TCRdb and not the study's own pipeline. This sample holds hundreds of thousands of distinct CDR3 sequences; around 12% were observed only once. Roughly 1.6% of the sample lies in the top ten.

Every donor was a healthy Caucasian. The twin cohort comprised three pairs of female monozygotic twins, all aged roughly 18 to 29 years. Peripheral blood mononuclear cells were the source from which RNA for the TCR libraries was isolated. From its cysteine to its phenylalanine, the CDR3 spans 15 amino acids. Left in the record is the CDR3 DNA by itself, 45 bases read in frame from the first base. Compared with germline, V lacks 4 bases and J lacks 5 bases; bases without a gene match: 10. For CDR1 and CDR2, the germline V gene lists SQVTM and ANQGSEA. This sample is drawn from a study of identical twins (dated by TCRdb to the mid-2010s). As for the study more broadly: TCR alpha and beta repertoires from monozygotic twins, unrelated adults of various ages and cord blood were deep-sequenced to test whether fetal clonotypes persist. To rule out contamination, the twin experiments were replicated at different times with different library preparation protocols.

Overall study results and their limits: Recombination models systematically underestimated out-of-frame TCR alpha sharing in monozygotic twins but agreed with sharing between unrelated individuals. Because the same donors could not be followed over many years, the conclusions depended on cross-sectional statistical analysis. Fewer insertions were carried by abundant cord blood beta clonotypes, a similar but weaker trend appeared in young adult naive repertoires, and no such trend appeared in memory repertoires. Invariant T cells such as MAIT and iNKT could partly confound zero-insertion analyses, though diverse VJ usage argued against this for most clonotypes. A weaker excess of twin sharing was found in beta out-of-frame sequences because the signal-to-noise ratio was lowered by fewer shared sequences. Compared with coincidental sharing between unrelated individuals, an excess of low generation-probability sequences was observed among out-of-frame TCR alpha sequences shared between twins.

The sample was also reused in another study, on yellow fever vaccine responses in identical twins. As that second study puts it: The authors reported that the T cell response to vaccination in identical twins appeared partly convergent and partly personalized. The study precisely tracked vaccine-responding T cell clones in identical twins.

Sequenced input: PBMCs. The TCR comes from a woman aged 18-30 years in good health. Rearrangement joined TRBV29-1 to TRBJ2-2; TRBD1 fits 7 bases in the junction. The DNA sequence reads TGCAGCGTTGGTGAGGGGGCGCCGGGGACCGGGGAGCTGTTTTTT. Translated, it gives CSVGEGAPGTGELFF.